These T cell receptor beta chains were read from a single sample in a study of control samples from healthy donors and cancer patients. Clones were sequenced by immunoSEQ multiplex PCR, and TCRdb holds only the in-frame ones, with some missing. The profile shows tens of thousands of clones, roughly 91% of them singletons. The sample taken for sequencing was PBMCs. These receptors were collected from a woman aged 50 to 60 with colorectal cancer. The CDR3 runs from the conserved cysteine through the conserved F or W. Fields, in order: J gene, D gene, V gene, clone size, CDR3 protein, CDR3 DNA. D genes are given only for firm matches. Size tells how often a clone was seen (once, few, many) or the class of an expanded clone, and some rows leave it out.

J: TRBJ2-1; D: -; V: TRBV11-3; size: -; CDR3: CASSLGLAIYNEQFF; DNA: TGTGCCAGCAGCTTAGGGCTAGCGATCTACAATGAGCAGTTCTTC
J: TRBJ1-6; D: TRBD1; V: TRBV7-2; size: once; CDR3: CASSFPQGGESPLHF; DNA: TGTGCCAGCAGCTTTCCACAGGGGGGAGAATCACCCCTCCACTTT
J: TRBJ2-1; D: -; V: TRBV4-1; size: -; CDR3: CASSQRRYNEQFF; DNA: TGCGCCAGCAGCCAAAGACGGTACAATGAGCAGTTCTTC
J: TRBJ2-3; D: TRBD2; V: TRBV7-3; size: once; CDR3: CASSSGDTDTQYF; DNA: TGTGCCAGCAGCAGCGGGGATACAGATACGCAGTATTTT
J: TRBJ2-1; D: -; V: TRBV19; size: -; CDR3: CASSTGAANEQFF; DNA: TGTGCCAGTAGTACGGGGGCCGCGAATGAGCAGTTCTTC
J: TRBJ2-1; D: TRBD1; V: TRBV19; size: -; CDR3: CASSAGTGGFNEQFF; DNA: TGTGCCAGTAGTGCCGGGACAGGGGGCTTCAATGAGCAGTTCTTC
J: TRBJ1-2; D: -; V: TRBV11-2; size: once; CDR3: CASSRTAYGYTF; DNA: TGTGCCAGCAGCCGGACGGCCTATGGCTACACCTTC
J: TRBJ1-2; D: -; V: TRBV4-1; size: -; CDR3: CASSLIEGFNYGYTF; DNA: TGCGCCAGCAGCCTTATTGAGGGATTTAACTATGGCTACACCTTC
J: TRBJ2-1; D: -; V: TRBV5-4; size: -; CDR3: CASSIFSKYNEQFF; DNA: TGTGCCAGCAGCATCTTCTCCAAGTACAATGAGCAGTTCTTC
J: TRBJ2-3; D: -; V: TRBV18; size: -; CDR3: CASSVDLTDTQYF; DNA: TGTGCCAGCTCCGTGGACCTCACAGATACGCAGTATTTT
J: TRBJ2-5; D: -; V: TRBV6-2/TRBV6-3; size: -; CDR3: CASSWGPQTQYF; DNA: TGTGCCAGCAGTTGGGGTCCCCAGACCCAGTACTTC
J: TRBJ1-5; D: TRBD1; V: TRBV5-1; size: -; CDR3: CASSGTVDYSNQPQHF; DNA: TGCGCCAGCAGTGGGACAGTCGATTATAGCAATCAGCCCCAGCATTTT
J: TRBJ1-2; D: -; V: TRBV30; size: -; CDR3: CAWSQSGEGYTF; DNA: TGTGCCTGGAGCCAGAGCGGGGAAGGCTACACCTTC
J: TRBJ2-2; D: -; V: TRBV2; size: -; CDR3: CASSSRSGSTGELFF; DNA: TGTGCCAGCAGTTCTCGGTCGGGGTCCACCGGGGAGCTGTTTTTT
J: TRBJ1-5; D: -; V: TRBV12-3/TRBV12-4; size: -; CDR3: CASTWDSNQPQHF; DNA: TGTGCCAGCACCTGGGACAGCAATCAGCCCCAGCATTTT
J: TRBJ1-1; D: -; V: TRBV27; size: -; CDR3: CASRAQANTEAFF; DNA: TGTGCCAGCAGGGCACAAGCAAACACTGAAGCTTTCTTT
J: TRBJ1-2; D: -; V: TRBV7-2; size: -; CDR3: CASSLREGGYTF; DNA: TGTGCCAGCAGCTTAAGAGAGGGTGGCTACACCTTC
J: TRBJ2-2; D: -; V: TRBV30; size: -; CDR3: CAWSVRVTGELFF; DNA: TGTGCCTGGAGCGTCAGGGTCACCGGGGAGCTGTTTTTT
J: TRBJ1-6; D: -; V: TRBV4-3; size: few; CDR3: CASSHLGDSIGSPLHF; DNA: TGCGCCAGCAGCCACTTGGGGGATTCGATAGGGTCACCCCTCCACTTT
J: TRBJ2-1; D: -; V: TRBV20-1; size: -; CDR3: CSAREGRGVFF; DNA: TGCAGTGCTAGAGAGGGCAGGGGGGTGTTCTTC
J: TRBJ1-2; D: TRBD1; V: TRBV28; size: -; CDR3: CASSPGTALGYTF; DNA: TGTGCCAGCAGTCCCGGGACAGCCCTTGGCTACACCTTC
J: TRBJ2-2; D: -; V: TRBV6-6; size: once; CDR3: CASTPGPGELFF; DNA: TGTGCCAGCACCCCGGGGCCCGGGGAGCTGTTTTTT
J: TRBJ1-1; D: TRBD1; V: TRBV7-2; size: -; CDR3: CASSPQTGGMTEAFF; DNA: TGTGCCAGCAGCCCCCAGACAGGGGGTATGACTGAAGCTTTCTTT
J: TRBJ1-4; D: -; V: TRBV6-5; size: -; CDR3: CASSTGSSEKLFF; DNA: TGTGCCAGCAGTACAGGGTCGAGTGAAAAACTGTTTTTT
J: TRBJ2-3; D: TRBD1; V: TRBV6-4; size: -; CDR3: CASSESGQKSTDTQYF; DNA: TGTGCCAGCAGTGAATCGGGACAGAAGAGCACAGATACGCAGTATTTT
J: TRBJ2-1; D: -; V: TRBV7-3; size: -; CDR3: CASSLTGALWFF; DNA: TGTGCCAGCAGCTTAACGGGGGCCCTGTGGTTCTTC
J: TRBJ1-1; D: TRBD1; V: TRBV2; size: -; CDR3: CASSRQGETEAFF; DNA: TGTGCCAGCAGTCGACAGGGCGAGACTGAAGCTTTCTTT